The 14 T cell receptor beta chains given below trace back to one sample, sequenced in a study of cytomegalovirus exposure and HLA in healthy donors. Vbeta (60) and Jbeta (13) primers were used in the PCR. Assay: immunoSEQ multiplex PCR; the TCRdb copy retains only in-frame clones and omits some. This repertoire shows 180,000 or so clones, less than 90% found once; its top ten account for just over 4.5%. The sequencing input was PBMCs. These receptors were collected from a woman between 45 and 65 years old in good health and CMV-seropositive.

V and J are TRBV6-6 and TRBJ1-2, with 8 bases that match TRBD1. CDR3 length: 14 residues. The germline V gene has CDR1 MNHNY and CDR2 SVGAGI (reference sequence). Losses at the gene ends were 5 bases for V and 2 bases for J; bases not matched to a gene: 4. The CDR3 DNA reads TGTGCCAGCAGTGTCGGACAGGGAAACTATGGCTACACCTTC. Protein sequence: CASSVGQGNYGYTF.

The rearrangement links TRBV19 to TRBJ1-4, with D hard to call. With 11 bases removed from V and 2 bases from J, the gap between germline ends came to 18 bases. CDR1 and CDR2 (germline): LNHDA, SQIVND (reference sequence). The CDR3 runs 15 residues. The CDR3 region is CARTPGRATNEKLFF. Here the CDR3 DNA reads TGTGCCCGTACCCCTGGCCGAGCGACTAATGAAAAACTGTTTTTT.

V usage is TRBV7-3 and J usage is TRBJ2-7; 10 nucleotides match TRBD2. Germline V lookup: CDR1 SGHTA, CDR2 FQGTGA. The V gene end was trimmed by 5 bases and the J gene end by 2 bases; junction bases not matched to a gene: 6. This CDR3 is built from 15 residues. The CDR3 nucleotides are TGTGCCAGCAGCAAAAGAGCGGGGGGGACCTACGAGCAGTACTTC. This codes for CASSKRAGGTYEQYF.

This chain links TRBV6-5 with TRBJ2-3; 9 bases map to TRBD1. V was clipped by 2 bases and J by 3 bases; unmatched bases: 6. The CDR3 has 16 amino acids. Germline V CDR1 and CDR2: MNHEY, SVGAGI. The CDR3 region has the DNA TGTGCCAGCAGTTACGGACAGGGGCCTGGGACAGATACGCAGTATTTT. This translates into CASSYGQGPGTDTQYF.

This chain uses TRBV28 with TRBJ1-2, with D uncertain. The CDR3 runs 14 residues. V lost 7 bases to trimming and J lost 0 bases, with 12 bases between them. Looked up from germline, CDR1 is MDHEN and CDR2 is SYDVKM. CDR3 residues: CASTPAIANYGYTF. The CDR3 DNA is TGTGCCAGCACCCCCGCGATAGCTAACTATGGCTACACCTTC.

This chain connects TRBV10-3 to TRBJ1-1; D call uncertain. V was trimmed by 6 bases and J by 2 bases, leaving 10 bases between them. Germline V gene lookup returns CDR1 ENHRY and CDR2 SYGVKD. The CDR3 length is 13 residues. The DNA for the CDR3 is TGTGCCATCAGGAGAGGAGGTAACACTGAAGCTTTCTTT. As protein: CAIRRGGNTEAFF.

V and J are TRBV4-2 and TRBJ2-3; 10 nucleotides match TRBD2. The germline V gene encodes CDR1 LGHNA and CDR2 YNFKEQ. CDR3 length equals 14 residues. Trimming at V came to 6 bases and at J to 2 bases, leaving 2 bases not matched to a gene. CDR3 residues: CASRGLAVTDTQYF. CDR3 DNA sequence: TGTGCCAGCAGAGGACTAGCGGTCACAGATACGCAGTATTTT.

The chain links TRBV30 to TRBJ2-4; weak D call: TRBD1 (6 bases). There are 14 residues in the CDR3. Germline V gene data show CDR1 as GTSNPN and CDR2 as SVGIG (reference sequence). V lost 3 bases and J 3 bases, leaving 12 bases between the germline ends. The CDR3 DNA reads TGTGCCTGGAGGTCAACAGGGAGCAAAAACATTCAGTACTTC. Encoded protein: CAWRSTGSKNIQYF.

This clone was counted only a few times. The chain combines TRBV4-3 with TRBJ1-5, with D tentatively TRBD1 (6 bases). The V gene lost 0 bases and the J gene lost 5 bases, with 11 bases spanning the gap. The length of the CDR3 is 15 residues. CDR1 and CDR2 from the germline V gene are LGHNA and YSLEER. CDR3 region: CASSQDRGGYQPQHF. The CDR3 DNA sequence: TGCGCCAGCAGCCAAGATAGGGGGGGATATCAGCCCCAGCATTTT.

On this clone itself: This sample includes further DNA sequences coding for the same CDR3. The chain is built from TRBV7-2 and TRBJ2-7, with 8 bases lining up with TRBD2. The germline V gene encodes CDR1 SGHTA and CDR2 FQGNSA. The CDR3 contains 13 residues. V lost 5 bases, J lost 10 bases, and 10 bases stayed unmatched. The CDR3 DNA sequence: TGTGCCAGCAGCCCCGGGGGGGCGGGAGGCCAGTACTTC. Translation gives CASSPGGAGGQYF.

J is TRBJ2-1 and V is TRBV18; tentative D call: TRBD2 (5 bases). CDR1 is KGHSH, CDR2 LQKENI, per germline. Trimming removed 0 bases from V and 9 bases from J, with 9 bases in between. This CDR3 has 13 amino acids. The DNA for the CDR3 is TGTGCCAGCTCACCACCGGTGGGAGTTGAGCAGTTCTTC. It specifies CASSPPVGVEQFF.

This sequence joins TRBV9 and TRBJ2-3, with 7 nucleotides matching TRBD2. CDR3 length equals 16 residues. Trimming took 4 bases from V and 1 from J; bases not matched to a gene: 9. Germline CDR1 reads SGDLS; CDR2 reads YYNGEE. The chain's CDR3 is CASSPYRGLGTDTQYF. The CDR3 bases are TGTGCCAGCAGCCCCTACCGCGGACTAGGCACAGATACGCAGTATTTT.

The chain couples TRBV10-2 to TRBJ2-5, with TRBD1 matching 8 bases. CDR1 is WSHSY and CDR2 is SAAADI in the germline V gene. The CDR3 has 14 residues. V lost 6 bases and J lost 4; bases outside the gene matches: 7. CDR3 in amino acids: CASSVRGRRETQYF. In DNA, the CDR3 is TGCGCCAGCAGCGTCAGGGGGCGCAGAGAGACCCAGTACTTC.

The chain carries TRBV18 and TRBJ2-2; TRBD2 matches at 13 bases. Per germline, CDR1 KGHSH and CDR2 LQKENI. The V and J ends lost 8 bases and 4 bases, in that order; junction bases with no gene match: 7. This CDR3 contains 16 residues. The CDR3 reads CASPRRTSGSTGELFF. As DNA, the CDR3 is TGTGCCAGCCCACGCCGGACTAGCGGGAGCACCGGGGAGCTGTTTTTT.